This T cell receptor beta chain was observed in a study of CD8 T cells in ankylosing spondylitis. Overall study findings and caveats: Ankylosing spondylitis blood appeared to carry a characteristic TCR beta motif of under ten highly homologous variants. Matched synovial fluid from ankylosing spondylitis patients was reported to be enriched for disease-linked clones.

This clonotype has at least ten counts. Its antigen is not known. V was shortened by 4 bases and J by 10 bases, with 14 bases between the two germline ends. CDR1 and CDR2 from the germline V gene are MNHEY and SVGEGT. The CDR3 sequence is 13 residues long. One entry per CDR3 protein, called by TCRdb with MiXCR from the 5' RACE reads. The repertoire holds some 200,000 distinct CDR3 sequences, with roughly 20% as singletons. Sequenced: blood, either unsorted or a sorted T cell fraction (not recorded which). The TCR comes from a male donor between 10 and 30 years old with ankylosing spondylitis or in good health (not recorded which). The gene calls are TRBV6-2 or TRBV6-3 and TRBJ2-1; D is unclear. Here the CDR3 reads CASSFRWRGEQFF. The CDR3 DNA is TGTGCCAGCAGTTTCCGGTGGCGCGGCGAGCAGTTCTTC.